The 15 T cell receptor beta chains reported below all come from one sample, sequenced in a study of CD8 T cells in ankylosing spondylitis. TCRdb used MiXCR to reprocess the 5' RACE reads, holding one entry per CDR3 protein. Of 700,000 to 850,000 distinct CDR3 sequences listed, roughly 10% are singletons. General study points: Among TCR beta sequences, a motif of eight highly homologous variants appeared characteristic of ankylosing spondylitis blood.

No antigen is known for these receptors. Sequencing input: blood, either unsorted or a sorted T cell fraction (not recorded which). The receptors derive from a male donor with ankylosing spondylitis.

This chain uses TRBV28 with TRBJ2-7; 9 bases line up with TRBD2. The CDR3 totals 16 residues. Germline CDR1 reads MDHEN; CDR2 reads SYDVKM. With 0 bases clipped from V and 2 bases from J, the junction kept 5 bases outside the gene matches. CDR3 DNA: TGTGCCAGCAGTTTATGGGGGGCTAGCGGGGCCTACGAGCAGTACTTC. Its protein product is CASSLWGASGAYEQYF.

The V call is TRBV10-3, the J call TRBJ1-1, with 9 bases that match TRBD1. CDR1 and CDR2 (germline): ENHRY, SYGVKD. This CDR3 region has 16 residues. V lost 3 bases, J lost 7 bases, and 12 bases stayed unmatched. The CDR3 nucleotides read TGTGCCATCAGTGATTGGGGACAGGGTTTTGATGGTGAAGCTTTCTTT. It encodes CAISDWGQGFDGEAFF.

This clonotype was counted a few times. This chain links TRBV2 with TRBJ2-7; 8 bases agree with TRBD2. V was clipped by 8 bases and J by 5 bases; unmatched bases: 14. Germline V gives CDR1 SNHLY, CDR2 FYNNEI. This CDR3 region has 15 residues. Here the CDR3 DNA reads TGTGCCAGCGAATTTATGGTAGCGGGGTTCAACGAGCAGTACTTC. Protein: CASEFMVAGFNEQYF.

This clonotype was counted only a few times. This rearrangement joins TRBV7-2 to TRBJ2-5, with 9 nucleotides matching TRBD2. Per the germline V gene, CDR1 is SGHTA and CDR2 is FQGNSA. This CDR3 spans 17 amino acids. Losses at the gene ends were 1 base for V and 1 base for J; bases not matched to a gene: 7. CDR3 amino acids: CASSLGWLAGSQETQYF. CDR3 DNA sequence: TGTGCCAGCAGCTTAGGTTGGCTAGCGGGATCCCAAGAGACCCAGTACTTC.

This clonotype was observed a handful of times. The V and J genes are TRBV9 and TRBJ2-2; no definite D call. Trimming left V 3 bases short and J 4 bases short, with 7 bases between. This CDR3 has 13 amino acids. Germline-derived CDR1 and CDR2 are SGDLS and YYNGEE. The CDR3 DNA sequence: TGTGCCAGCAGCGCAAGAACCACCGGGGAGCTGTTTTTT. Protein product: CASSARTTGELFF.

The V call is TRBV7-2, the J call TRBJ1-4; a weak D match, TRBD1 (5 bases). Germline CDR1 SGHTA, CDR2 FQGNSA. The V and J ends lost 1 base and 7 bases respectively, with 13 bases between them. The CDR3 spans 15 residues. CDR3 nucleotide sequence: TGTGCCAGCAGCTTAGGAGGGACCCAGGGTGAAAAACTGTTTTTT. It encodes CASSLGGTQGEKLFF.

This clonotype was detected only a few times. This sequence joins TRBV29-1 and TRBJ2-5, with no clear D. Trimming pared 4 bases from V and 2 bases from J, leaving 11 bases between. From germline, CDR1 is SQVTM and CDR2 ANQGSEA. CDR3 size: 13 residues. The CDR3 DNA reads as TGCAGCGTTGCCCTGCTGGCACAAGAGACCCAGTACTTC. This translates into CSVALLAQETQYF. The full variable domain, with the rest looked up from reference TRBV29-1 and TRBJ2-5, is SAVISQKPSRDICQRGTSLTIQCQVDSQVTMMFWYRQQPGQSLTLIATANQGSEATYESGFVIDKFPISRPNLTFSTLTVSNMSPEDSSIYLCSVALLAQETQYFGPGTRLLVL.

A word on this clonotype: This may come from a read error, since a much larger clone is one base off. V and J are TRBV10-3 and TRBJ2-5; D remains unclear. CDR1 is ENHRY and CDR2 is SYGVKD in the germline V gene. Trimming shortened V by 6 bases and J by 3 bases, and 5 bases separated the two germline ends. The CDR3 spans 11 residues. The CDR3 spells CAIRGKETQYF. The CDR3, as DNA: TGTGCCATCAGGGGCAAAGAGACCCAGTACTTC.

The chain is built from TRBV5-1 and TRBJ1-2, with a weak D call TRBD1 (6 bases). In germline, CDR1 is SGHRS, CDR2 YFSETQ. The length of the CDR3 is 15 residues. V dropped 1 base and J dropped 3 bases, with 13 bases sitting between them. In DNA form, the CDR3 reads TGCGCCAGCAGCTTGTCAGGGGAAACGCACTATGGCTACACCTTC. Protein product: CASSLSGETHYGYTF.

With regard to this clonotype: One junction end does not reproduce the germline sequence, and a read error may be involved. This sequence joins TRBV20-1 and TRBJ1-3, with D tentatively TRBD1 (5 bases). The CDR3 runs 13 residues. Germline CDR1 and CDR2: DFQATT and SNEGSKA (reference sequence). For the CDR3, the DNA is TGCAGTGCTAGAGAGGGGACTGGAAACGCCATATATTTT. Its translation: CSAREGTGNAIYF.

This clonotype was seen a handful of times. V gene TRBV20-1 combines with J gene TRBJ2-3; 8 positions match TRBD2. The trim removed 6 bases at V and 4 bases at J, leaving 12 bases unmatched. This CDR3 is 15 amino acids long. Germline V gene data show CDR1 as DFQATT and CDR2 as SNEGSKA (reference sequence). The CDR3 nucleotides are TGCAGTGCCCCCCTCCGTAGCGGGACGTCAGATACGCAGTATTTT. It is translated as CSAPLRSGTSDTQYF.

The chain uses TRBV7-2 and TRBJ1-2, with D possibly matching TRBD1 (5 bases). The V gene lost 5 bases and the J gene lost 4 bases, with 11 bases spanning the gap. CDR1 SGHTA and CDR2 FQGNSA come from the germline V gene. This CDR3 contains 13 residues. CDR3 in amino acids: CASSIDRRYGYTF. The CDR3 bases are TGTGCCAGCAGCATCGACAGACGCTATGGCTACACCTTC.

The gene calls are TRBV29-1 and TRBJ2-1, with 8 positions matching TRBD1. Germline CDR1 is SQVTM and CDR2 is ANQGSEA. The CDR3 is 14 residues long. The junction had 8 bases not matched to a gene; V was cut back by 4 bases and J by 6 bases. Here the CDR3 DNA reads TGCAGCGTTGTTTCGGGACAGGCAGTCAATGAGCAGTTCTTC. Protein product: CSVVSGQAVNEQFF.

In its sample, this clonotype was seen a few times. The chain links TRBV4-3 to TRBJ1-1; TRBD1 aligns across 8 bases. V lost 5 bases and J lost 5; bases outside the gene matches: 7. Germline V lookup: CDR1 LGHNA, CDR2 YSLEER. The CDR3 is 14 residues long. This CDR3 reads CASSLQTGGTEAFF. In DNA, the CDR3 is TGCGCCAGCAGCTTACAAACAGGGGGAACTGAAGCTTTCTTT.

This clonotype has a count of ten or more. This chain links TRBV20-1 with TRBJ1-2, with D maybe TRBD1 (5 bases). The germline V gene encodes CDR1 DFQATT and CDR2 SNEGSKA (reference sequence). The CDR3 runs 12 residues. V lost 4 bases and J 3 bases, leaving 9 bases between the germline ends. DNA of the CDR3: TGCAGTGCTACCATGACAGACTATGGCTACACCTTC. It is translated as CSATMTDYGYTF.